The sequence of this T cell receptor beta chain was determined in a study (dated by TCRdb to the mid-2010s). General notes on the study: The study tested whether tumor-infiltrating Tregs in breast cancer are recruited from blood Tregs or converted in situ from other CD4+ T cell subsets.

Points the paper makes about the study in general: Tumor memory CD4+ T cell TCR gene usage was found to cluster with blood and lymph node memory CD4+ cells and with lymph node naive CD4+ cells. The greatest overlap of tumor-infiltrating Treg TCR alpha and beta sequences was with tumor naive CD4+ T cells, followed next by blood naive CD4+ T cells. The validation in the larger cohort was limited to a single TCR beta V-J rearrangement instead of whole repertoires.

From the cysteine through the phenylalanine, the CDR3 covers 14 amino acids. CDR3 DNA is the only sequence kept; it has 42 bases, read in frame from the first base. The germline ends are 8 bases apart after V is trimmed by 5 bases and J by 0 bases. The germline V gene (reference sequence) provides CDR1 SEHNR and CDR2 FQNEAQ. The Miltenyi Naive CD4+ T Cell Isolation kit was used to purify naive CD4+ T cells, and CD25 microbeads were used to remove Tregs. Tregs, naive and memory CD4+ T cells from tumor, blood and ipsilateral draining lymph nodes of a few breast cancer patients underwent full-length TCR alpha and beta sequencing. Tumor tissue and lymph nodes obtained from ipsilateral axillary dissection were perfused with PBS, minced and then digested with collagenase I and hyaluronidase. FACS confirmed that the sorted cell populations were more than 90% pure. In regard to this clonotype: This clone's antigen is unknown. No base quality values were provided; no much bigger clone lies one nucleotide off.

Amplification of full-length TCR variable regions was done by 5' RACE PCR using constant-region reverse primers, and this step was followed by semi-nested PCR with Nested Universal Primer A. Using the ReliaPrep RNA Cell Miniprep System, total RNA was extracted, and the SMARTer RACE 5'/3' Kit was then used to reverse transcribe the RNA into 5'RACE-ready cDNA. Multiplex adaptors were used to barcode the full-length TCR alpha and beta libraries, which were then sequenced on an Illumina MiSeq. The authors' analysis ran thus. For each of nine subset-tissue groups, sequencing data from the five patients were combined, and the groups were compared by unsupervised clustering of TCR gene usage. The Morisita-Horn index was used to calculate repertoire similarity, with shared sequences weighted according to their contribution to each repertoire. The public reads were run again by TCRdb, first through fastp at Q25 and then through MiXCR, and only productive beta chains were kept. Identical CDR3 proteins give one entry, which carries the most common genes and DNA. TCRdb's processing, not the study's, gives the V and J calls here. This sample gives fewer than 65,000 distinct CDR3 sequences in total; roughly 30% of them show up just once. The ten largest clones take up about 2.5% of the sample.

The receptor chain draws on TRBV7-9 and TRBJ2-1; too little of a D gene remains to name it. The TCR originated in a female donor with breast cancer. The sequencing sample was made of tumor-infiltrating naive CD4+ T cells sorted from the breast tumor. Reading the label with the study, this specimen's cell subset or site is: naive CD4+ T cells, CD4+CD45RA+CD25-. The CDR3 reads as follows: CASSPTISYNEQFF. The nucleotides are TGTGCCAGCAGCCCTACAATCTCCTACAATGAGCAGTTCTTC.